The rows below give T cell receptor beta chains drawn from one sample of a study of blood T cell repertoires in COVID-19. Assay used: immunoSEQ multiplex PCR; TCRdb lists only in-frame clones, some missing. The sample carries about half a million clones, 70% to 90% recorded once. Sequencing input: peripheral blood. These receptors all come from a human donor in a cohort sampled during active COVID-19. Each CDR3 is given with its conserved first and last residue. A D gene is named only where the DNA matches it firmly. Some rows mark clone size as missing; the rest say once, few, many or name a class of expanded clone.

clone_size,d_call,j_call,v_call,cdr3_aa,cdr3_nt
once,TRBD1,TRBJ1-1,TRBV2,CASNPGTATAFF,TGTGCCAGCAACCCCGGGACAGCGACAGCTTTCTTT
.,TRBD2,TRBJ2-1,TRBV13,CASSFDPVLGLATYNEQFF,TGTGCCAGCAGCTTTGATCCCGTTCTGGGACTAGCGACCTACAATGAGCAGTTCTTC
.,TRBD2,TRBJ2-1,TRBV4-1,CASSQSFLAGGLGNEQFF,TGCGCCAGCAGCCAATCCTTTCTCGCGGGAGGGCTCGGCAATGAGCAGTTCTTC
.,TRBD2,TRBJ2-1,TRBV6-5,CAHGTSGSYNEQFF,TGTGCCCACGGGACTAGCGGGAGTTATAATGAGCAGTTCTTC
.,.,TRBJ2-5,TRBV15,CATSRRVGETQYF,TGTGCCACCAGCAGGAGGGTCGGGGAGACCCAGTACTTC
once,.,TRBJ2-1,TRBV9,CASSVSRGASMSEQFF,TGTGCCAGCAGCGTAAGTCGGGGGGCCTCGATGAGTGAGCAGTTCTTC
.,TRBD1,TRBJ1-1,TRBV28,CASSSPGQKNTEAFF,TGTGCCAGCAGTTCCCCGGGACAGAAGAACACTGAAGCTTTCTTT
.,.,TRBJ2-5,TRBV7-9,CASSLLGETQYF,TGTGCCAGCAGCCTACTGGGCGAGACCCAGTACTTC
once,.,TRBJ1-3,TRBV4-1,CASSQESRVGNTIYF,TGCGCCAGCAGCCAAGAATCCAGGGTGGGAAACACCATATATTTT
.,TRBD1,TRBJ2-6,TRBV28,CASRPRGQSGANVLTF,TGTGCCAGCAGACCTAGGGGGCAATCTGGGGCCAACGTCCTGACTTTC
many,TRBD2,TRBJ2-3,TRBV11-2,CASSALRLAGPPDTQYF,TGTGCCAGCAGCGCCTTACGACTAGCGGGACCCCCAGATACGCAGTATTTT
.,.,TRBJ2-5,TRBV5-1,CASSLAGVQEETQYF,TGCGCCAGCAGCTTGGCAGGGGTTCAAGAAGAGACCCAGTACTTC
.,.,TRBJ2-1,TRBV30,CAWNRVGGAHNEQFF,TGTGCCTGGAACCGCGTGGGGGGGGCCCACAATGAGCAGTTCTTC
.,.,TRBJ2-5,TRBV4-3,CASSRTGVQETQYF,TGCGCCAGCAGCCGCACAGGAGTTCAAGAGACCCAGTACTTC
.,TRBD1,TRBJ1-1,TRBV19,CASRQGPYGTEAFF,TGTGCCAGTCGACAGGGGCCCTACGGGACTGAAGCTTTCTTT
.,.,TRBJ1-1,TRBV27,CASSRGDLTEAFF,TGTGCCAGCAGCCGAGGGGACTTAACTGAAGCTTTCTTT
.,.,TRBJ1-1,TRBV9,CASSVAPGDTEAFF,TGTGCCAGCAGCGTAGCGCCGGGGGACACTGAAGCTTTCTTT
.,TRBD2,TRBJ2-1,TRBV2,CAREKELAGEVEQFF,TGTGCCAGGGAGAAGGAACTAGCGGGAGAGGTTGAGCAGTTCTTC
.,.,TRBJ1-2,TRBV14,CASSQDRRSLANYGYTF,TGTGCCAGCAGCCAAGATCGCAGATCCCTAGCTAACTATGGCTACACCTTC
.,.,TRBJ1-1,TRBV18,CASSGQNTEAFF,TGTGCCAGCTCCGGACAGAACACTGAAGCTTTCTTT
.,.,TRBJ2-7,TRBV27,CASSPPSYEQYF,TGTGCCAGCAGTCCCCCTTCCTACGAGCAGTACTTC
.,TRBD1,TRBJ1-4,TRBV3-1/TRBV3-2,CASSKQGAREKLFF,TGTGCCAGCAGCAAACAGGGGGCGCGAGAAAAACTGTTTTTT
once,.,TRBJ1-1,TRBV20-1,CSARDTPGAFF,TGCAGTGCTAGAGACACTCCCGGGGCTTTCTTT
few,TRBD2,TRBJ2-5,TRBV18,CASSPQRGQETQYF,TGTGCCAGCTCACCGCAGCGGGGCCAAGAGACCCAGTACTTC
.,.,TRBJ2-3,TRBV27,CASRRSYTQYF,TGTGCCAGCAGACGGTCCTATACGCAGTATTTT
.,TRBD1,TRBJ2-2,TRBV11-1,CASSSGQGTGELFF,TGTGCCAGCAGCTCGGGACAGGGCACCGGGGAGCTGTTTTTT
.,.,TRBJ1-1,TRBV5-1,CASSQVTGPIPMNTEAFF,TGCGCCAGCAGCCAGGTCACAGGGCCAATCCCCATGAACACTGAAGCTTTCTTT
.,.,TRBJ2-5,TRBV24-1,CATSDPQGTQETQYF,TGTGCCACCAGTGACCCACAGGGTACTCAAGAGACCCAGTACTTC
.,TRBD2,TRBJ2-5,TRBV4-1,CASSQGLAGRFVQETQYF,TGCGCCAGCAGCCAAGGACTAGCGGGACGTTTCGTTCAAGAGACCCAGTACTTC
.,TRBD1,TRBJ1-6,TRBV4-2,CASSQVRQGNSPLHF,TGTGCCAGCAGCCAAGTTAGACAGGGAAATTCACCCCTCCACTTT
.,TRBD2,TRBJ2-6,TRBV2,CASSELPAELANSGANVLTF,TGTGCCAGCAGTGAACTTCCGGCAGAACTAGCGAACTCTGGGGCCAACGTCCTGACTTTC
.,TRBD2,TRBJ2-3,TRBV6-2/TRBV6-3,CASSYSTSGRTLTSTDTQYF,TGTGCCAGCAGTTACTCAACTAGCGGGAGGACCCTTACTAGCACAGATACGCAGTATTTT
.,TRBD1,TRBJ1-5,TRBV9,CASSVGSGQGGQPQHF,TGTGCCAGCAGCGTGGGGTCGGGACAGGGAGGACAGCCCCAGCATTTT
.,.,TRBJ2-3,TRBV5-8,CASSLGRDPSDTQYF,TGTGCCAGCAGCTTGGGGCGGGACCCCTCAGATACGCAGTATTTT
.,.,TRBJ2-2,TRBV11-3,CASSFGTGELFF,TGTGCCAGCAGCTTCGGTACCGGGGAGCTGTTTTTT
.,TRBD1,TRBJ1-1,TRBV6-2/TRBV6-3,CASSTGQGLGLTEAFF,TGTGCCAGCAGTACCGGACAGGGGTTGGGGTTAACTGAAGCTTTCTTT
.,TRBD1,TRBJ1-2,TRBV20-1,CSASAPGQGYGYTF,TGCAGTGCTAGTGCCCCCGGACAGGGCTATGGCTACACCTTC